This T cell receptor beta chain was sequenced during a study of identical twins. Broader study findings: The study drew conclusions from cross-sectional statistical analysis, not from following the same donors. Abundant cord blood beta clonotypes carried fewer insertions; memory repertoires showed none.

In this sample, this clonotype turned up a few times. Its antigen is unknown. The CDR3 is 13 amino acids. Germline lookup yields CDR1 ENHRY and CDR2 SYGVKD. The ends were cut back, 4 bases at V and 2 bases at J, with 8 bases in the middle. Each donor was a healthy Caucasian. TCRdb reanalysed the 5' RACE reads using MiXCR and keeps one entry per CDR3 protein. The top ten clones hold about 0.98% of a sample with 690,000 or so distinct CDR3 sequences, roughly 8% of them seen once. Another study also made use of these data, one on yellow fever vaccine responses in identical twins. As that study records: Twin vaccine T cell responses reportedly seemed partly convergent, partly personalized.

The specimen was PBMCs. The chain combines TRBV10-3 with TRBJ2-5; D tentatively reads TRBD1 or TRBD2 (5 bases each). The receptor's source is a woman younger than 35 in good health. The CDR3 nucleotides are TGTGCCATCAGTGGGGGACCTCAAGAGACCCAGTACTTC. The encoded protein is CAISGGPQETQYF.